This note documents a single T cell receptor (beta chain) sequence. Its antigen is not yet known. Base-call qualities are not available, and no considerably larger clone is one nucleotide away. V lost 3 bases and J lost 8 bases; the stretch between them is 5 bases long. From a lookup of the germline V gene, CDR1 and CDR2 are SGHVS and FNYEAQ. Inclusive of the bounding cysteine and phenylalanine, the CDR3 is 11 residues long. The sequence is cut down to CDR3 DNA, 33 bases in frame from base 1. Flow cytometry had shown CD8+CD57+ cell expansion in the patients selected for sequencing. Every patient had a diagnosis of severe acquired aplastic anemia based on International Study of Aplastic Anemia and Agranulocytosis and Camitta criteria. No therapy had been received by the patients at the time of blood sampling. The study deep-sequenced TCR repertoires of sorted CD4+ and CD8+ blood T cells from severe aplastic anemia patients and healthy subjects. Patients were enrolled under clinicaltrials.gov protocols 00001620, 01623167, 00001397, 00071045, 00081523 and 00961064 in the USA. Ficoll-Paque density gradient centrifugation was used to isolate peripheral blood mononuclear cells. Before DNA was extracted, CD4+ and CD8+ T cells were sorted using either FACS or magnetic beads.

This sample was included in a study of CD8+CD57+ T cells in acquired aplastic anemia (dated 2018 in TCRdb). A note on the overall study: Extracted DNA from sorted CD4+ and CD8+ cells averaged approximately 3 ug, ranging from about 0.18 to 27.4 ug. CD8+CD57+ expansion was defined as a frequency above the mean frequency observed in healthy subjects. The paper as a whole reports these results and caveats: Although roughly 30 CD8+ CDR3 sequences were shared by patients and controls, these sequences appeared highly expressed in patients and within the immunodominant clones of patients. CD8+ Simpson's diversity did not differ significantly between patients and healthy controls (P=0.060).

Genomic DNA was used as template for profiling of TCR beta VDJ combinations and CDR3 sequences. An Illumina HiSeq 2000 was the platform used for TCR repertoire sequencing. In the paper's pipeline: TRBV/TRBJ rearrangement plots, CDR3 size and DJ length profiles, and Simpson's diversity index were used to evaluate the repertoires. Whichever DNA sequence was most abundant in the deep sequencing data was defined as the immunodominant clone. CDR3 amino acid sequences were checked for sharing between subjects and were compared against published repertoires and the VDJdb database. TCRdb passed the public sequencing reads through fastp at Q25 and MiXCR, retaining productive beta sequences. Rows are combined by CDR3 protein, so each entry shows the most common genes and DNA. The authors' filters were not applied to this entry. For this sample the table gives over 250,000 distinct CDR3 sequences, of which about 50% were detected only once. The top ten clones comprise around 1.3% of the sample.

Sample: sorted CD4+, CD8+, or CD8+CD57+ T cells (not recorded which) from PBMCs. The TCR sequence derives from a human donor with aplastic anemia. This chain is built from TRBV7-6 and TRBJ2-1, with the D gene uncertain. Here the CDR3 is given as CASSFEDEQFF. The nucleotide sequence is TGTGCCAGCAGCTTTGAGGATGAGCAGTTCTTC.